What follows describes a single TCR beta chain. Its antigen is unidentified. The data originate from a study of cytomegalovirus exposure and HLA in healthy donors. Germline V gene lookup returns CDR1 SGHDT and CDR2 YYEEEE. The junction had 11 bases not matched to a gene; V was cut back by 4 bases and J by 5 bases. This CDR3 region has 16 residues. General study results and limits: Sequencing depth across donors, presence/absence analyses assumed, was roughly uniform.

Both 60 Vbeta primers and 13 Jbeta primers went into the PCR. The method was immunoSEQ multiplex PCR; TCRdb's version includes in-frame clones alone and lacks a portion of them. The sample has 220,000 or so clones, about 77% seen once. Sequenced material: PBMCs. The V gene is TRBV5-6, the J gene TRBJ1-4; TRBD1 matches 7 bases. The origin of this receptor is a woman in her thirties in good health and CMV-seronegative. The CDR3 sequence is CASSPRVVRGNEKLFF. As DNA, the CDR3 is TGTGCCAGCAGCCCCAGAGTCGTCAGGGGGAATGAAAAACTGTTTTTT.